The 19 T cell receptor beta chains in this list originate from one sample, sequenced in a study of CD8+CD57+ T cells in acquired aplastic anemia. Genomic DNA acted as the template from which TCR beta VDJ combination and CDR3 sequence profiling were carried out. Via MiXCR, TCRdb re-called the reads, giving one row per CDR3 protein. Of under 350,000 distinct CDR3 sequences detected, 50% to 65% appear once; the ten largest clones hold under 1.5%. Patients who underwent sequencing had shown CD8+CD57+ cell expansion by flow cytometry. Sequenced input: sorted CD4+, CD8+, or CD8+CD57+ T cells (not recorded which) from PBMCs. The receptor source for this set is a human donor with aplastic anemia.

This clonotype was detected only a few times. The chain has TRBV5-1 and TRBJ2-7; D might be TRBD2 (5 bases). Trimming took 0 bases from V and 2 from J, leaving 12 bases between them. The CDR3 is 15 amino acids. CDR1 is SGHRS, CDR2 YFSETQ, per germline. The CDR3 sequence: CASSLVAGATYEQYF. The DNA of the CDR3 is TGCGCCAGCAGCTTGGTTGCGGGTGCCACCTACGAGCAGTACTTC.

This chain joins TRBV29-1 and TRBJ2-1; possibly TRBD1 for D (6 bases). The CDR3 extends over 12 amino acids. Trimming shortened V by 6 bases and J by 9 bases, and 15 bases separated the two germline ends. CDR1 SQVTM and CDR2 ANQGSEA come from the germline V gene. The CDR3 nucleotides are TGCAGCGTCGATGGGCTAGGGGGTGAGCAGTTCTTC. Protein sequence: CSVDGLGGEQFF.

The rearrangement links TRBV10-3 to TRBJ2-5; 8 bases are shared with TRBD2. Germline CDR1 ENHRY, CDR2 SYGVKD. J was trimmed by 2 bases and V by 7 bases; bases with no gene match: 6. This CDR3 contains 14 residues. The CDR3 loop is CAITSGTSQETQYF. The DNA of the CDR3 is TGTGCCATCACCAGCGGGACTAGTCAAGAGACCCAGTACTTC.

V usage is TRBV19 and J usage is TRBJ2-7; 8 bases are a match to TRBD1. Trimming at V came to 4 bases and at J to 9 bases, leaving 14 bases not matched to a gene. CDR1 and CDR2 (germline): LNHDA, SQIVND (reference sequence). The CDR3 covers 15 residues. The CDR3 sequence: CASSRGTGALLVQYF. The CDR3 DNA reads as TGTGCCAGTAGTAGGGGGACAGGCGCCTTGTTGGTGCAGTACTTC.

The chain uses TRBV7-6 and TRBJ1-3; D may be TRBD1 (5 bases). V lost 0 bases and J lost 3, with 9 bases in between. From germline, CDR1 is SGHVS and CDR2 FNYEAQ. The CDR3 contains 15 residues. The CDR3 DNA sequence: TGTGCCAGCAGCTTAGCTGGTCAGGGTGGAAACACCATATATTTT. Residues: CASSLAGQGGNTIYF.

V is TRBV9 and J is TRBJ2-3; D remains ambiguous. CDR1 is SGDLS, CDR2 YYNGEE, per germline. With 0 bases removed from V and 2 bases from J, the gap between germline ends came to 7 bases. This CDR3 comprises 14 residues. The CDR3 here is CASSVGDHTDTQYF. CDR3 DNA sequence: TGTGCCAGCAGCGTAGGTGACCACACAGATACGCAGTATTTT.

This clonotype has a count of ten or more. The CDR3 reads CASSQAGGVQPQHF. The CDR3 DNA reads TGTGCCAGCAGCCAGGCAGGAGGGGTTCAGCCCCAGCATTTT. This chain links TRBV3-1 with TRBJ1-5, with D maybe TRBD1 (5 bases). Deletions cut 3 bases from V and 6 bases from J, with 12 bases between. The length of the CDR3 is 14 residues. CDR1 is LGHDT, CDR2 YNNKEL, per germline (reference sequence).

V is TRBV19 and J is TRBJ2-7, with 7 bases identical to TRBD1. The CDR3 loop spans 15 amino acids. Germline V lookup: CDR1 LNHDA, CDR2 SQIVND (reference sequence). V was pared by 0 bases and J by 4 bases, with 6 bases of the junction left unmatched. This CDR3 reads CASSIDGTARYEQYF. CDR3 DNA sequence: TGTGCCAGTAGTATAGATGGGACAGCTCGATACGAGCAGTACTTC.

This clonotype was seen only once. A much more abundant neighbour one base away suggests this may be a read error. The rearrangement joins TRBV6-1 to TRBJ1-2, with D uncertain. V lost 5 bases to trimming and J lost 4 bases, with 11 bases between them. The CDR3 covers 13 residues. The germline V gene encodes CDR1 MNHNS and CDR2 SASEGT. The CDR3 protein is CASSSGRGYGYTF. The CDR3 DNA reads TGTGCCAGCAGTTCGGGCAGAGGCTATGGCTACACCTTC.

As regards this clonotype: A much larger clone differs by one base, so this may be a read error. This sequence joins TRBV2 and TRBJ2-3; the D is unclear. This CDR3 comprises 14 residues. Germline V lookup: CDR1 SNHLY, CDR2 FYNNEI. For the CDR3, the DNA is TGTGCCAGCAGTGAAGCGCTTTTTACAGATACGCAGTGTTTT. Its protein is CASSEALFTDTQCF.

The chain links TRBV7-2 to TRBJ2-7; a possible D gene is TRBD2 (5 bases). From germline, CDR1 is SGHTA and CDR2 FQGNSA. V shed 5 bases and J shed 4 bases, with 24 bases lying between them. This CDR3 contains 17 residues. CDR3 in amino acids: CASSPGSGVGPGYEQYF. The CDR3 DNA sequence: TGTGCCAGCAGCCCTGGGTCCGGCGTGGGCCCGGGATACGAGCAGTACTTC.

The V and J genes are TRBV7-3 and TRBJ2-1; D remains ambiguous. Germline V gene lookup returns CDR1 SGHTA and CDR2 FQGTGA. The V end was cut by 7 bases, the J end by 4 bases, with 20 bases between. The CDR3 is 16 residues long. CDR3 residues: CASIFPILLSYNEQFF. CDR3 bases: TGTGCCAGCATTTTCCCAATTCTGCTATCATACAATGAGCAGTTCTTC.

This chain joins TRBV10-1 and TRBJ2-7, with D unclear. From germline, CDR1 is WNHNN and CDR2 SYGVQD (reference sequence). V was trimmed by 3 bases and J by 2 bases, leaving 5 bases between them. This CDR3 comprises 12 residues. CDR3 nucleotide sequence: TGCGCCAGCAGTGATACCGCCTACGAGCAGTACTTC. Translation gives CASSDTAYEQYF.

This clonotype showed up just a few times. The chain links TRBV20-1 to TRBJ2-2, with D hard to call. V lost 3 bases, J lost 1 base, and 3 bases lay in between. CDR3 size: 12 residues. Per the germline V gene, CDR1 is DFQATT and CDR2 is SNEGSKA (reference sequence). The CDR3 here is CSASENTGELFF. CDR3 bases: TGCAGTGCTAGTGAGAACACCGGGGAGCTGTTTTTT.

The gene calls are TRBV7-2 and TRBJ1-6; D is unresolved. Germline CDR1 is SGHTA and CDR2 is FQGNSA. V shed 5 bases and J shed 8 bases, with 4 bases lying between them. This CDR3 has 11 residues. This CDR3 is CASSRDSPLHF. CDR3 bases: TGTGCCAGCAGCCGAGATTCACCCCTCCACTTT.

The chain couples TRBV2 to TRBJ2-7; 8 positions agree with TRBD2. There are 14 residues in the CDR3. V shed 6 bases and J 0 bases; nucleotides not matched to a gene: 4. The germline V gene encodes CDR1 SNHLY and CDR2 FYNNEI. The CDR3 DNA follows: TGTGCCAGCAGCCGCAGCGGGGGCTCCTACGAGCAGTACTTC. Residues: CASSRSGGSYEQYF.

The chain uses TRBV11-2 and TRBJ1-4; D not resolved. V lost 7 bases to trimming and J lost 1 base, with 10 bases between them. CDR3 length equals 14 residues. Germline CDR1 is SGHAT and CDR2 is FQNNGV. The CDR3 sequence: CASKNSRTNEKLFF. The CDR3 DNA sequence: TGTGCCAGCAAGAATTCGCGAACTAATGAAAAACTGTTTTTT.

The V call is TRBV9, the J call TRBJ2-6, with 8 bases lining up with TRBD2. This CDR3 contains 15 residues. Germline assignment: CDR1 SGDLS and CDR2 YYNGEE. V lost 4 bases to trimming and J lost 11 bases; unmatched junction nucleotides: 11. CDR3 coding DNA: TGTGCCAGCAGCCCTCAGGCAGCGGGAGTCGACGTCCTGACTTTC. Translated: CASSPQAAGVDVLTF.

This clonotype has ten or more counts. The genes are TRBV7-9 and TRBJ2-3; TRBD2 matches 10 bases. CDR3 length: 14 residues. Germline loops: CDR1 SEHNR, CDR2 FQNEAQ (reference sequence). V dropped 8 bases and J dropped 5; count of bases not matched to a gene: 7. CDR3 amino acids: CASRSGREGDTQYF. As DNA, the CDR3 is TGTGCCAGCCGCAGCGGGAGGGAAGGAGATACGCAGTATTTT.